What follows are 25 T cell receptor beta chains derived from one specimen sequenced in a study of Graves' ophthalmopathy and Graves' hyperthyroidism. TCR beta CDR3 amplification used RNA transcripts. An initial RT-PCR round employing HTBI primers preceded a second-round multiplex PCR. TCRdb re-called the multiplex PCR reads with MiXCR, one entry per CDR3 protein. The table has roughly 1.1 million distinct CDR3 sequences, 35% to 40% seen once. Sample: peripheral blood or thyroid tissue (not recorded which). The receptors were gathered from an adult man with Graves' hyperthyroidism.

This clonotype was detected ten times or more. V gene TRBV14 combines with J gene TRBJ2-7; the D is unclear. CDR1 is SGHDN and CDR2 is FVKESK in the germline V gene. V lost 8 bases, J lost 1 base, and 9 bases lay in between. This CDR3 contains 12 residues. CDR3 in amino acids: CASSHSSYEQYF. Written as DNA, the CDR3 is TGTGCCAGCTCGCACAGTTCCTACGAGCAGTACTTC.

The genes are TRBV19 and TRBJ1-1; 7 bases are a match to TRBD1. The J segment lost 3 bases and the V segment lost 10 bases, leaving 11 bases of the junction unmatched. The CDR3 is made up of 14 amino acids. In germline, CDR1 is LNHDA, CDR2 SQIVND (reference sequence). The CDR3 DNA reads TGTGCCACCAAAATACAGGGGCGAGACACTGAAGCTTTCTTT. Protein product: CATKIQGRDTEAFF.

This clonotype was seen repeatedly, ten times or more. The chain combines TRBV19 with TRBJ2-6; D remains unclear. Looked up from germline, CDR1 is LNHDA and CDR2 is SQIVND (reference sequence). The CDR3 has 14 residues. V lost 9 bases and J lost 1, with 10 bases in between. As DNA, the CDR3 is TGTGCCAGCGCCCAGAATTCTGGGGCCAACGTCCTGACTTTC. Amino acids: CASAQNSGANVLTF.

This clonotype was observed a handful of times. The rearrangement joins TRBV12-5 to TRBJ2-7, with D perhaps TRBD1 (6 bases). CDR1 and CDR2 (germline): LGHNT, FRNRAP. The ends were cut back, 6 bases at V and 3 bases at J, with 9 bases in the middle. The CDR3 extends over 12 amino acids. As DNA, the CDR3 is TGTGCTAGTGGGAGGGGGATCTACGAGCAGTACTTC. Translation gives CASGRGIYEQYF.

The table lists this clonotype with a few counts. The rearrangement joins TRBV11-2 to TRBJ1-3; D might be TRBD1 (6 bases). The CDR3 covers 22 residues. With 1 base removed from V and 0 bases from J, the gap between germline ends came to 28 bases. CDR1 SGHAT and CDR2 FQNNGV come from the germline V gene. The CDR3 here is CASSLGFGAGVLTLHSGNTIYF. In DNA form, the CDR3 reads TGTGCCAGCAGCTTAGGATTCGGCGCAGGGGTACTTACCCTCCACTCTGGAAACACCATATATTTT.

The V gene is TRBV7-2, the J gene TRBJ2-5, with D perhaps matching TRBD1 (5 bases). Germline CDR1 SGHTA, CDR2 FQGNSA. V shed 8 bases and J shed 5 bases, with 18 bases lying between them. This CDR3 spans 14 amino acids. The CDR3 loop reads CASSPPVAGETQYF. DNA of the CDR3: TGTGCCAGCTCACCACCGGTGGCAGGGGAGACCCAGTACTTC.

Notes on this clonotype: One base away lies a much larger clone, so this may be a sequencing read error. Since the CDR3 does not end with the conserved phenylalanine or tryptophan, this likely comes from a read error. The chain uses TRBV20-1 and TRBJ2-5; a weak D match, TRBD2 (6 bases). CDR1 and CDR2 from the germline V gene are DFQATT and SNEGSKA (reference sequence). The CDR3 extends over 11 amino acids. Trimming removed 4 bases from V and 10 bases from J, with 13 bases in between. This chain's CDR3 is CSAKDYSNQYL. Here the CDR3 DNA reads TGCAGTGCTAAGGACTACTCGAACCAGTACCTC.

The chain is built from TRBV27 and TRBJ1-1; 8 bases map to TRBD1. From germline, CDR1 is MNHEY and CDR2 SMNVEV (reference sequence). With 3 bases clipped from V and 4 bases from J, the junction kept 19 bases outside the gene matches. CDR3 length equals 19 residues. The CDR3 loop is CASSLRWEVVRQGSTEAFF. CDR3 coding DNA: TGTGCCAGCAGTTTGAGGTGGGAAGTTGTTAGACAGGGGAGCACTGAAGCTTTCTTT.

This clonotype has only a few counts. The chain couples TRBV20-1 to TRBJ1-5; D is ambiguous. The CDR3 sequence is 15 residues long. V was trimmed by 0 bases and J by 6 bases, leaving 15 bases between them. The germline gives CDR1 DFQATT, CDR2 SNEGSKA (reference sequence). The CDR3 region has the DNA TGCAGTGCTAGAGATGGGCAGGTTTTCGGTCAGCCCCAGCATTTT. Translating gives CSARDGQVFGQPQHF.

With regard to this clonotype: A much larger clone is a single base away; this may be a read error. The chain carries TRBV29-1 and TRBJ1-1; D remains ambiguous. This CDR3 region has 15 residues. Germline CDR1 is SQVTM and CDR2 is ANQGSEA. CDR3 DNA sequence: TGCAGCGTACCTTTCCCCGACAAACCGAACACTGAAGCTTCCTTT. Residues: CSVPFPDKPNTEASF.

This clonotype was picked up many times. This sequence joins TRBV5-1 and TRBJ2-7; 13 bases are a match to TRBD2. The CDR3 length is 14 residues. After removal of 4 bases from V and 6 bases from J, the junction contained 4 bases not matched to a gene. Per germline, CDR1 SGHRS and CDR2 YFSETQ. CDR3: CASSLGLAGIEQYF. In DNA, the CDR3 is TGCGCCAGCAGCCTGGGACTAGCGGGGATCGAGCAGTACTTC. Using reference TRBV5-1 and TRBJ2-7 for the parts outside the CDR3, the full variable domain is KAGVTQTPRYLIKTRGQQVTLSCSPISGHRSVSWYQQTPGQGLQFLFEYFSETQRNKGNFPGRFSGRQFSNSRSEMNVSTLELGDSALYLCASSLGLAGIEQYFGPGTRLTVT.

This clonotype came up a few times. This chain uses TRBV6-4 with TRBJ2-2; the D gene is possibly TRBD2 (5 bases). Germline values: CDR1 MRHNA, CDR2 SNTAGT. The CDR3 is 14 residues long. The ends were cut back, 7 bases at V and 1 base at J, with 10 bases in the middle. The CDR3 region is CASKTDWNTGELFF. The CDR3 DNA reads as TGTGCCAGCAAAACGGACTGGAACACCGGGGAGCTGTTTTTT.

CDR3 sequence (DNA): TGTGCCAGCAGCGGGGACGGCCAGGGGCAGTACTTC. Translation: CASSGDGQGQYF. The rearrangement joins TRBV3-1 to TRBJ2-7; D is tentatively TRBD1 or TRBD2 (5 bases each). Germline lookup yields CDR1 LGHDT and CDR2 YNNKEL (reference sequence). V lost 5 bases, J lost 9 bases, and 14 bases lay in between. The CDR3 length is 12 residues.

Comments on this clonotype: Given a much more abundant clone one base away, this may be a read error. The J gene is TRBJ2-7, the V gene TRBV2; D might be TRBD2 (6 bases). This CDR3 is 13 amino acids long. Germline CDR1 is SNHLY and CDR2 is FYNNEI. V was clipped by 10 bases and J by 0 bases, with 13 bases between them. The CDR3 protein is CANVAGCSYEQYF. For the CDR3, the DNA is TGTGCCAACGTTGCGGGGTGCTCCTACGAGCAGTACTTC.

This sequence joins TRBV9 and TRBJ1-2; 8 bases are a match to TRBD1. The CDR3 totals 15 residues. V lost 2 bases and J lost 3; bases outside the gene matches: 6. From germline, CDR1 is SGDLS and CDR2 YYNGEE. The CDR3 coding sequence is TGTGCCAGCAGCGTGGGGACAGGCGCCTACTATGGCTACACCTTC. As protein: CASSVGTGAYYGYTF. Full variable domain (remainder filled in from reference TRBV9 and TRBJ1-2): DSGVTQTPKHLITATGQRVTLRCSPRSGDLSVYWYQQSLDQGLQFLIQYYNGEERAKGNILERFSAQQFPDLHSELNLSSLELGDSALYFCASSVGTGAYYGYTFGSGTRLTVV.

This clonotype was recorded once. This rearrangement joins TRBV10-3 to TRBJ2-3; 8 nucleotides align to TRBD1. Per the germline V gene, CDR1 is ENHRY and CDR2 is SYGVKD. The junction had 3 bases not matched to a gene; V was cut back by 3 bases and J by 4 bases. The CDR3 spans 14 residues. The CDR3 DNA reads as TGTGCCATCAGTGACCCGACAGGGGCAGATACGCAGTATTTT. It yields the protein CAISDPTGADTQYF.

With respect to this clonotype: This clone may be a read error of a much larger clone one base away. The genes are TRBV5-1 and TRBJ1-1; the match to TRBD1 covers 8 bases. The V segment lost 3 bases and the J segment 8 bases; nucleotides outside the gene matches: 12. The CDR3 has 15 amino acids. CDR1 and CDR2 (germline): SGHRS, YFSETQ. The CDR3 sequence is CASSSDGQGRDEAFF. DNA of the CDR3: TGCGCCAGCAGCTCGGACGGACAGGGAAGGGACGAAGCTTTCTTT.

The J gene is TRBJ2-7, the V gene TRBV2, with D possibly TRBD2 on 6 matching bases. This CDR3 has 15 amino acids. Per germline, CDR1 SNHLY and CDR2 FYNNEI. V lost 7 bases, J lost 3 bases, and 19 bases lay in between. CDR3 bases: TGTGCCAGCACCCGGCACGGGCAGGGAGGCTACGAGCAGTACTTC. Its translation is CASTRHGQGGYEQYF.

The chain uses TRBV10-3 and TRBJ1-2; a possible D gene is TRBD1 (5 bases). The CDR3 consists of 16 residues. Looked up from germline, CDR1 is ENHRY and CDR2 is SYGVKD. V lost 5 bases and J lost 3, with 19 bases in between. The CDR3 spells CAISREGHPRDYGYTF. CDR3 sequence (DNA): TGTGCCATCAGTAGAGAAGGACACCCTCGGGACTATGGCTACACCTTC.

A note on this clonotype: A much larger clone sits a single nucleotide away, making a read error possible. The gene calls are TRBV29-1 and TRBJ2-5; D remains unclear. The germline V gene has CDR1 SQVTM and CDR2 ANQGSEA. Trimming took off 5 bases at V and 2 bases at J, with 9 bases between the two ends. The CDR3 spans 12 residues. The CDR3 DNA follows: TGCAGCGTTTCACAGATACAAGAGACCCAGTACTTC. It encodes CSVSQIQETQYF.

This clonotype occurred a few times. The chain recombines TRBV14 with TRBJ1-4, with D unresolved. This CDR3 is 14 amino acids long. V was cut by 2 bases and J by 7 bases, with 11 bases left in between. Germline V gene data show CDR1 as SGHDN and CDR2 as FVKESK. The CDR3, as DNA: TGTGCCAGCAGCCAACTAGGTTTGGGTGAAAAACTGTTTTTT. This encodes CASSQLGLGEKLFF.

With respect to this clonotype: Given a much more abundant clone one base away, this may be a read error. V and J are TRBV9 and TRBJ2-2; 11 nucleotides match TRBD1. Trimming took 4 bases from V and 1 from J; bases not matched to a gene: 9. The CDR3 covers 18 residues. In germline, CDR1 is SGDLS, CDR2 YYNGEE. CDR3 in DNA: TGTGCCAGCAGCTTAGCGGGGACAGGGGGTGTGAACACCGGGGAGCTGTTTTTT. Translating gives CASSLAGTGGVNTGELFF.

This clonotype was seen at least ten times. This rearrangement joins TRBV4-3 to TRBJ2-5, with 10 positions matching TRBD1. Germline CDR1 reads LGHNA; CDR2 reads YSLEER. The CDR3 runs 15 residues. The J segment lost 3 bases and the V segment lost 3 bases, leaving 4 bases of the junction unmatched. The CDR3 region is CASSHRGTGEETQYF. The CDR3 DNA follows: TGCGCCAGCAGCCACCGCGGGACAGGGGAAGAGACCCAGTACTTC.

The chain combines TRBV5-1 with TRBJ1-1; D remains unclear. The CDR3 consists of 15 residues. CDR1 and CDR2 (germline): SGHRS, YFSETQ. V dropped 1 base and J dropped 4 bases, with 14 bases sitting between them. The CDR3 spells CASSLPFEGVTEAFF. The DNA for the CDR3 is TGCGCCAGCAGCTTGCCTTTCGAGGGAGTCACTGAAGCTTTCTTT.

CDR3 sequence: CASSHYRTGGNNAETQYF. DNA of the CDR3: TGTGCCAGCAGCCATTACCGGACAGGGGGGAATAATGCGGAGACCCAGTACTTC. J is TRBJ2-5 and V is TRBV7-9; 10 nucleotides align to TRBD1. Germline V lookup: CDR1 SEHNR, CDR2 FQNEAQ (reference sequence). V shed 5 bases and J 5 bases; nucleotides not matched to a gene: 17. The CDR3 has 18 residues.